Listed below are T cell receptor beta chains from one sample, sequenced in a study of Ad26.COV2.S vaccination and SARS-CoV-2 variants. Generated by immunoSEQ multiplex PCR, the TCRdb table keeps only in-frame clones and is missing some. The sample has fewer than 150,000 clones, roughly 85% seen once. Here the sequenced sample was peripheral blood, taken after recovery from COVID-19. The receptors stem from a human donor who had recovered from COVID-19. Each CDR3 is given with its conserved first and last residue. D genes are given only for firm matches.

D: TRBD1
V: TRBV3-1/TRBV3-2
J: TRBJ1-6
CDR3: CASSHRGNNSPLHF

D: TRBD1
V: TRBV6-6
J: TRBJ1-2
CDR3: CASSLSGQALYGYTF

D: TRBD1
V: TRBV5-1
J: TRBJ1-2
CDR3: CASSAAPGQGHGYTF

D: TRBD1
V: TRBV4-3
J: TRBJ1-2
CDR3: CASSQEKGANGYTF

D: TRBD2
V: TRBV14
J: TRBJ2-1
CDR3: CASSLLAGGPLREQFF

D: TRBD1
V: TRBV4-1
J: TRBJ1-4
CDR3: CASSRTGGDNEKLFF

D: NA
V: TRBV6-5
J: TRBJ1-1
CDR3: CASSTLGSPNTEAFF

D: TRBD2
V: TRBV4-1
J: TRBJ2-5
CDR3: CASKGGLAGKETQYF

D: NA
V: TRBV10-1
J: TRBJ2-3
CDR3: CASSDGNLNTDTQYF

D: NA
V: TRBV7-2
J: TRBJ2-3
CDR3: CASSLVGSTDTQYF

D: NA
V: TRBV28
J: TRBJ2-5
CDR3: CASSFRRINIQETQYF

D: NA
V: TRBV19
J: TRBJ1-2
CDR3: CASRIMGSYGYTF

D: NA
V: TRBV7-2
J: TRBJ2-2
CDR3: CASSLGTAQTGELFF

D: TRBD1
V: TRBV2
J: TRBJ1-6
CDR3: CASSGPGQGVSPLHF

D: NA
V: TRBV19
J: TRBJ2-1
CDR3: CASRQGHEQFF

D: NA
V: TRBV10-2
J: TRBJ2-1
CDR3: CASTQGGSPYNEQFF

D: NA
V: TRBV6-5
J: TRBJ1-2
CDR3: CASSYSLDLYGYTF

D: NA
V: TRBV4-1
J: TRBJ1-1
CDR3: CASSQARDLGGYTEAFF

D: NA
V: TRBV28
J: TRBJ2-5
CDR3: CASSFRDSLYQETQYF

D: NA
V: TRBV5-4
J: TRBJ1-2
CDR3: CASSPAKGGGYTF

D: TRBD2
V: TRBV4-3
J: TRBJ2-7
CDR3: CASSQDQRGGNEQYF

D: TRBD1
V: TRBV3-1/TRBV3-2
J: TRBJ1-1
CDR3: CASSQRQGNTEAFF

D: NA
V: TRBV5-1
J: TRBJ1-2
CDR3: CASSSMNDYGYTF

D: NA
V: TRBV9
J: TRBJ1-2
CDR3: CASREGQGSNYGYTF

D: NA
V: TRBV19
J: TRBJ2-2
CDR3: CASSMGIRGGTGELFF

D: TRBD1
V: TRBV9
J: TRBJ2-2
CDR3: CASSLRGQGAGELFF

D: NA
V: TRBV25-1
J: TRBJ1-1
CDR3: CASSEPSGGPTEAFF

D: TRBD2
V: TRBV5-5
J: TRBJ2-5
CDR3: CASSLWGGETQYF

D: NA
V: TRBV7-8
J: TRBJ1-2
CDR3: CASSLTPNYGYTF

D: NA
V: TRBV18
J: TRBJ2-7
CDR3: CASSLFARGEQYF

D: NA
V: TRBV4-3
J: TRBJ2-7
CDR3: CASSQDLDIGPYGYEQYF

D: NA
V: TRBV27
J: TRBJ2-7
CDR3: CASSIFQGSDEQYF

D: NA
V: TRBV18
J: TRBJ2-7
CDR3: CASSPPGVGGERYF

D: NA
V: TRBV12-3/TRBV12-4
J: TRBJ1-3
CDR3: CASSFGNTIYF

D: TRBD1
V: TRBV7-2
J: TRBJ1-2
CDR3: CASSRDRGDYGYTF

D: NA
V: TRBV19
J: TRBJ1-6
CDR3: CASRDKWNSPLHF

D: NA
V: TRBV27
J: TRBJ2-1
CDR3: CASSLDVAYNEQFF

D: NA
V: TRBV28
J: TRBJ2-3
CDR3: CASSPGGTDTQYF

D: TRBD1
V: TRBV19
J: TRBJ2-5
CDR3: CASSTNRGSAPVGQYF

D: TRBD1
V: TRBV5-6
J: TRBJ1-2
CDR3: CASSSPGQESYGYTF

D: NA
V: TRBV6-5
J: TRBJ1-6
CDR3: CASRAGVGNSPLHF

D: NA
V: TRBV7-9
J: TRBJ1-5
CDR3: CASSLESQPQHF

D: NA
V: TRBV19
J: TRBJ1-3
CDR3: CASSIWQGGNTIYF

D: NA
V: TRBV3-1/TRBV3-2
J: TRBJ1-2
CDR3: CASSRARDTIYGYTF

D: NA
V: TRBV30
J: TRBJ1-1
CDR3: CAWSGLREVNTEAFF

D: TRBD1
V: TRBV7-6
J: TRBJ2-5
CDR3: CASSFWTGAQETQYF